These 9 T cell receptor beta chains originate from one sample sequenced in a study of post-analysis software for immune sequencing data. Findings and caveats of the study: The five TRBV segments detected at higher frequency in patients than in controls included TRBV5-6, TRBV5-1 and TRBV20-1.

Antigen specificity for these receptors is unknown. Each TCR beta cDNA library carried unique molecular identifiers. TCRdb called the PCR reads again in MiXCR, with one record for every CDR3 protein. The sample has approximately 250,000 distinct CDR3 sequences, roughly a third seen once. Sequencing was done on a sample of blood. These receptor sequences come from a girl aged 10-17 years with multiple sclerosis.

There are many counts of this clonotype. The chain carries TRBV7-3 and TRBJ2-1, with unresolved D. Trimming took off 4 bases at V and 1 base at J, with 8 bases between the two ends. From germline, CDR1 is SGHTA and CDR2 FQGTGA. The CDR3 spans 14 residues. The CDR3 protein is CASSSPPSYNEQFF. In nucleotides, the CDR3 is TGTGCCAGCAGCTCCCCGCCATCCTACAATGAGCAGTTCTTC.

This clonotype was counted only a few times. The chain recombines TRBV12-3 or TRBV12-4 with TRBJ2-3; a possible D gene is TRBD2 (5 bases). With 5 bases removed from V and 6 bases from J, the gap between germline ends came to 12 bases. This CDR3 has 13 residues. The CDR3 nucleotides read TGTGCCAGCAGTCCGGGGTTGCTGGATACGCAGTATTTT. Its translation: CASSPGLLDTQYF.

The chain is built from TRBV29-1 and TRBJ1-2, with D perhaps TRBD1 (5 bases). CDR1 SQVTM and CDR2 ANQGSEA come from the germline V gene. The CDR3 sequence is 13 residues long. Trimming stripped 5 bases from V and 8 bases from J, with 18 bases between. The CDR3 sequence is CSVLPRVDGGYTF. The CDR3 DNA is TGCAGCGTTCTCCCCAGGGTAGATGGCGGCTACACCTTC.

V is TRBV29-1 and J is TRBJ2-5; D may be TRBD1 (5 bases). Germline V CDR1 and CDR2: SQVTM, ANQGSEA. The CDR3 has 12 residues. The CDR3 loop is CSRTRVGETQYF. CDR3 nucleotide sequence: TGCAGTAGGACAAGGGTAGGGGAGACCCAGTACTTC. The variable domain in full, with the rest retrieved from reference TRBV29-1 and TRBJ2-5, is SAVISQKPSRDICQRGTSLTIQCQVDSQVTMMFWYRQQPGQSLTLIATANQGSEATYESGFVIDKFPISRPNLTFSTLTVSNMSPEDSSIYLCSRTRVGETQYFGPGTRLLVL.

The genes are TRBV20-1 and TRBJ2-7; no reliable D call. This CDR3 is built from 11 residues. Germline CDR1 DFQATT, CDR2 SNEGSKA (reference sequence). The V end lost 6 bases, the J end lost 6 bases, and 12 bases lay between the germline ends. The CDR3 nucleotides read TGCAGTGCAGGAAAGGTTGCCGAGCAGTACTTC. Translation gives CSAGKVAEQYF.

Here the CDR3 reads CASSIDRDYGYTF. The CDR3 region has the DNA TGTGCCAGCTCAATCGACAGGGACTATGGCTACACCTTC. The chain employs TRBV18 and TRBJ1-2; 7 bases fit TRBD1. This CDR3 contains 13 residues. The V gene's germline CDR1 is KGHSH and CDR2 LQKENI. After removal of 5 bases from V and 3 bases from J, the junction contained 3 bases not matched to a gene.

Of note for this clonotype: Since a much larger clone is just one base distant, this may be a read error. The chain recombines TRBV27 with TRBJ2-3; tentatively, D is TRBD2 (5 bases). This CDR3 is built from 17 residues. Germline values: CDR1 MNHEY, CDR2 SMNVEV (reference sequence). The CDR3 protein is CVSSSRLAPRPTDTQYF. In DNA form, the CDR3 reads TGTGTCAGCAGTTCGCGCTTAGCGCCTAGACCCACAGATACGCAGTATTTT.

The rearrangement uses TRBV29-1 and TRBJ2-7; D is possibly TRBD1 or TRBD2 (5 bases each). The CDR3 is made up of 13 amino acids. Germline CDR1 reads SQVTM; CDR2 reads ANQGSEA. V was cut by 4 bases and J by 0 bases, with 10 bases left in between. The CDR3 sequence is CSVGDRRSYEQYF. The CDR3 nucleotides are TGCAGCGTTGGGGACCGCCGCTCCTACGAGCAGTACTTC.

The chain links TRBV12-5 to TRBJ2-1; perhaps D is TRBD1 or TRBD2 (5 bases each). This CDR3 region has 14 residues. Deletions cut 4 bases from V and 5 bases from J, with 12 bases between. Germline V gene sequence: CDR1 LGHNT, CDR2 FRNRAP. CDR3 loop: CASGWGRGNNEQFF. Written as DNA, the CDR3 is TGTGCTAGTGGTTGGGGACGGGGAAACAATGAGCAGTTCTTC.